These 12 T cell receptor beta chains share one sample of origin, sequenced in a study of blood T cell repertoires in COVID-19. Measured with immunoSEQ multiplex PCR; TCRdb has only the in-frame clones, and not every one. The profile shows around 300,000 clones, around nine tenths of them singletons. Specimen: PBMCs or T cells enriched from blood (not recorded which). All receptors come from a woman between 18 and 30 years old who had recovered from COVID-19.

The chain joins TRBV25-1 to TRBJ2-7; possible D gene TRBD1, 6 bases. CDR3 length: 14 residues. Germline V gene lookup returns CDR1 MGHDK and CDR2 SYGVNS. V lost 6 bases and J lost 4, with 16 bases in between. As DNA, the CDR3 is TGTGCCAGCAGGATTGACAGGCCTCCTTACGAGCAGTACTTC. It translates to CASRIDRPPYEQYF.

As concerns this clone: Other DNA sequences of this sample code for an identical CDR3. The chain employs TRBV7-2 and TRBJ2-3; 9 bases are a match to TRBD2. Germline loops: CDR1 SGHTA, CDR2 FQGNSA. V gave up 1 base and J gave up 3 bases; unmatched junction bases: 2. The CDR3 totals 15 residues. CDR3 sequence (DNA): TGTGCCAGCAGCTTAGTTGCGGGGGGGACAGATACGCAGTATTTT. It codes for CASSLVAGGTDTQYF.

The V gene is TRBV7-9, the J gene TRBJ2-7, with 11 positions matching TRBD1. The V gene's germline CDR1 is SEHNR and CDR2 FQNEAQ (reference sequence). The V and J ends lost 3 bases and 4 bases, in that order; junction bases with no gene match: 5. The CDR3 loop spans 15 amino acids. The CDR3 DNA reads TGTGCCAGCAGCTTTTGGACAGGGGGCCTGTACGAGCAGTACTTC. Translation: CASSFWTGGLYEQYF.

This clone has only one observation. The chain employs TRBV28 and TRBJ2-1, with TRBD2 matching over 8 bases. With V trimmed by 5 bases and J by 5 bases, 5 bases remained unmatched. The CDR3 length is 14 residues. Germline values: CDR1 MDHEN, CDR2 SYDVKM. CDR3 DNA: TGTGCCAGCAGTCCAGCGGGAGCGGACAATGAGCAGTTCTTC. Translated, it gives CASSPAGADNEQFF.

The chain has TRBV5-1 and TRBJ1-1, with 8 bases matching TRBD1. The CDR3 is 16 amino acids. Unmatched junction bases numbered 15, after V lost 3 bases and J lost 8 bases. CDR1 SGHRS and CDR2 YFSETQ come from the germline V gene. CDR3 protein: CASSSLQTGASVEAFF. CDR3 sequence (DNA): TGCGCCAGCAGCTCCCTGCAGACAGGGGCTTCGGTAGAAGCTTTCTTT.

This clone has just one count. V and J are TRBV7-6 and TRBJ2-3, with a possible D match to TRBD2 (6 bases). The CDR3 contains 16 residues. Trimming stripped 3 bases from V and 2 bases from J, with 15 bases between. Per germline, CDR1 SGHVS and CDR2 FNYEAQ. The CDR3 protein is CASSFGGVSSTDTQYF. The CDR3 nucleotides read TGTGCCAGCAGCTTCGGAGGGGTTTCCTCCACAGATACGCAGTATTTT. The variable domain in full, with the rest retrieved from reference TRBV7-6 and TRBJ2-3, is GAGVSQSPRYKVTKRGQDVALRCDPISGHVSLYWYRQALGQGPEFLTYFNYEAQQDKSGLPNDRFSAERPEGSISTLTIQRTEQRDSAMYRCASSFGGVSSTDTQYFGPGTRLTVL.

The rearrangement links TRBV30 to TRBJ1-2; D gene unclear. The CDR3 extends over 10 amino acids. V was cut by 7 bases and J by 4 bases, with 7 bases left in between. Germline CDR1 is GTSNPN and CDR2 is SVGIG (reference sequence). The DNA of the CDR3 is TGTGCCTCCTACAGCTATGGCTACACCTTC. It translates to CASYSYGYTF.

The chain couples TRBV10-1 to TRBJ2-1; the D is unclear. Trimming cost V 5 bases and J 0 bases, with 11 bases left between them. Germline V gene sequence: CDR1 WNHNN, CDR2 SYGVQD (reference sequence). The CDR3 runs 15 residues. This chain's CDR3 is CASSPTRSSYNEQFF. The DNA for the CDR3 is TGCGCCAGCAGTCCCACCCGTAGCTCCTACAATGAGCAGTTCTTC.

The chain has TRBV4-3 and TRBJ1-6, with 8 positions matching TRBD1. Germline V gene lookup returns CDR1 LGHNA and CDR2 YSLEER. CDR3 length: 15 residues. The trim removed 2 bases at V and 7 bases at J, leaving 4 bases unmatched. The CDR3 protein is CASSQQTGVNSPLHF. The CDR3 nucleotides read TGCGCCAGCAGCCAACAGACAGGGGTGAATTCACCCCTCCACTTT.

The chain joins TRBV3-1 (or the pseudogene TRBV3-2) to TRBJ2-2; 9 positions match TRBD2. V trimming: 4 bases; J trimming: 5 bases; junction bases outside the gene matches: 5. The length of the CDR3 is 15 residues. The V gene's germline CDR1 is LGHDT and CDR2 YNNKEL (reference sequence). CDR3 region: CASSPLAGGTGELFF. CDR3 nucleotides: TGTGCCAGCAGCCCCCTCGCGGGAGGGACCGGGGAGCTGTTTTTT.

Only one count was recorded for this clone. This rearrangement joins TRBV7-2 to TRBJ2-5, with D perhaps matching TRBD2 (5 bases). V lost 1 base and J lost 5, with 17 bases in between. The CDR3 runs 16 residues. Germline CDR1 reads SGHTA; CDR2 reads FQGNSA. The CDR3 region is CASSLVSPSYGETQYF. Here the CDR3 DNA reads TGTGCCAGCAGCTTAGTTAGCCCTAGCTATGGTGAGACCCAGTACTTC. The full variable domain, with the rest looked up from reference TRBV7-2 and TRBJ2-5, is GAGVSQSPSNKVTEKGKDVELRCDPISGHTALYWYRQSLGQGLEFLIYFQGNSAPDKSGLPSDRFSAERTGGSVSTLTIQRTQQEDSAVYLCASSLVSPSYGETQYFGPGTRLLVL.

The chain carries TRBV6-4 and TRBJ2-7; TRBD1 matches 9 bases. The CDR3 spans 15 residues. CDR1 and CDR2 (germline): MRHNA, SNTAGT. V was clipped by 6 bases and J by 5 bases; unmatched bases: 11. CDR3 sequence reads: CASRDYGTGNNEQYF. CDR3 DNA: TGTGCCAGCAGGGATTACGGGACAGGGAACAACGAGCAGTACTTC.